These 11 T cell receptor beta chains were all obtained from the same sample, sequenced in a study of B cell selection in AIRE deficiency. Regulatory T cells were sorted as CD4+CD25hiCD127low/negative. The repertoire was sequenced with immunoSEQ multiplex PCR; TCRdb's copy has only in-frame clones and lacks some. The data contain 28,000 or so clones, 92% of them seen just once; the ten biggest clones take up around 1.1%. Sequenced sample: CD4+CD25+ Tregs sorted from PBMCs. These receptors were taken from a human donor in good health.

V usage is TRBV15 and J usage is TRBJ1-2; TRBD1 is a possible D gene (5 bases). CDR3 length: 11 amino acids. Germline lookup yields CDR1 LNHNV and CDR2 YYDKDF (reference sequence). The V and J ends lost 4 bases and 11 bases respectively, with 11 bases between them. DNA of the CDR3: TGTGCCACCAGCAAGCGGGGGGTTTACACCTTC. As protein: CATSKRGVYTF.

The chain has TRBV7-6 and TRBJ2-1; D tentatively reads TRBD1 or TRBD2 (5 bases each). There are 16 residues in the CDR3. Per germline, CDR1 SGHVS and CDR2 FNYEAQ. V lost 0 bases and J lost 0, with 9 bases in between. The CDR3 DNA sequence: TGTGCCAGCAGCTTAGCCGGGACCAACTCCTACAATGAGCAGTTCTTC. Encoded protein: CASSLAGTNSYNEQFF. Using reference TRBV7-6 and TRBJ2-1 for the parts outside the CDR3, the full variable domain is GAGVSQSPRYKVTKRGQDVALRCDPISGHVSLYWYRQALGQGPEFLTYFNYEAQQDKSGLPNDRFSAERPEGSISTLTIQRTEQRDSAMYRCASSLAGTNSYNEQFFGPGTRLTVL.

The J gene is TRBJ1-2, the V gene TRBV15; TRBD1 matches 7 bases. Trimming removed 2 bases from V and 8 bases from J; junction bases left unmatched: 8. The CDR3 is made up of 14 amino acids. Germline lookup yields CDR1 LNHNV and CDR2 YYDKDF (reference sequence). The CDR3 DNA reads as TGTGCCACCAGCAGACAGGGGGTAGCGGAAGGCTACACCTTC. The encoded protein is CATSRQGVAEGYTF. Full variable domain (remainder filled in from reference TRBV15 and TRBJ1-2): DAMVIQNPRYQVTQFGKPVTLSCSQTLNHNVMYWYQQKSSQAPKLLFHYYDKDFNNEADTPDNFQSRRPNTSFCFLDIRSPGLGDTAMYLCATSRQGVAEGYTFGSGTRLTVV.

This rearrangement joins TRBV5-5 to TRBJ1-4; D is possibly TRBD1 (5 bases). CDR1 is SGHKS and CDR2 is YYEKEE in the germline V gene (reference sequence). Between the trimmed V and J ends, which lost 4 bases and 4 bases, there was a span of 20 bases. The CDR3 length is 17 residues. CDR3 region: CASSPMPGTTNNEKLFF. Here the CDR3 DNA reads TGTGCCAGCAGCCCCATGCCCGGGACGACCAATAATGAAAAACTGTTTTTT.

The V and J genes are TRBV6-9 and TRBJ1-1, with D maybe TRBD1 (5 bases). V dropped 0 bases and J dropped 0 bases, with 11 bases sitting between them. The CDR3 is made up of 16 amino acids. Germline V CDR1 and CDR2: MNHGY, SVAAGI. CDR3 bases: TGTGCCAGCAGTTATTCTTATGGACAAGTGAACACTGAAGCTTTCTTT. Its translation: CASSYSYGQVNTEAFF.

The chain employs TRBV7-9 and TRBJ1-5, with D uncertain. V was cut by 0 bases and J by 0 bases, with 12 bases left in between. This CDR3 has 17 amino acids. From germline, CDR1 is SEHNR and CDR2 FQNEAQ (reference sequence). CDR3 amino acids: CASSLALGGPSNQPQHF. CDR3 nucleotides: TGTGCCAGCAGCTTAGCGCTAGGAGGTCCTAGCAATCAGCCCCAGCATTTT.

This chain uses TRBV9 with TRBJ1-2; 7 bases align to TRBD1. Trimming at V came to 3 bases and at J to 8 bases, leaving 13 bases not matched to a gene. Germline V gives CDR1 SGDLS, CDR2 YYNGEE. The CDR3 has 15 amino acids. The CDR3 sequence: CASSARDSLRGGYTF. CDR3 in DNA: TGTGCCAGCAGCGCCCGGGACAGCCTCCGGGGAGGCTACACCTTC.

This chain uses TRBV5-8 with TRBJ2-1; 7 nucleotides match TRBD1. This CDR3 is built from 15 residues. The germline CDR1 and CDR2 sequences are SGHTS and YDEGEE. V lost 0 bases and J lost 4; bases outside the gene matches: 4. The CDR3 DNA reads TGTGCCAGCAGCTTGGCAGGGGGTCTTTACAATGAGCAGTTCTTC. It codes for CASSLAGGLYNEQFF. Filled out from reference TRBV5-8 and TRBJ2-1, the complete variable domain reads EAGVTQSPTHLIKTRGQQATLRCSPISGHTSVYWYQQALGLGLQFLLWYDEGEERNRGNFPPRFSGRQFPNYSSELNVNALELEDSALYLCASSLAGGLYNEQFFGPGTRLTVL.

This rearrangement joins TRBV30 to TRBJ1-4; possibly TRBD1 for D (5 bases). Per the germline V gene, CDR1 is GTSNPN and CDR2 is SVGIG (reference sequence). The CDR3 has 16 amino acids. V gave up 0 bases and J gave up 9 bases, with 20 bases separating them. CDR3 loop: CAWSVSWWGDLKKLFF. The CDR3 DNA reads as TGTGCCTGGAGTGTCTCTTGGTGGGGGGATCTGAAAAAACTGTTTTTT.

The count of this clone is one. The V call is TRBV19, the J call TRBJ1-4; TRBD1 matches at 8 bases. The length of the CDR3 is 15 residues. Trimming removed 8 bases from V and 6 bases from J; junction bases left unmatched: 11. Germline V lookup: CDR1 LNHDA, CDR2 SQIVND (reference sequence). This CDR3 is CASGPGGRLDEKLFF. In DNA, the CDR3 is TGTGCCAGTGGCCCAGGGGGCAGGTTGGATGAAAAACTGTTTTTT. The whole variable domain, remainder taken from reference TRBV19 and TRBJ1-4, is DGGITQSPKYLFRKEGQNVTLSCEQNLNHDAMYWYRQDPGQGLRLIYYSQIVNDFQKGDIAEGYSVSREKKESFPLTVTSAQKNPTAFYLCASGPGGRLDEKLFFGSGTQLSVL.

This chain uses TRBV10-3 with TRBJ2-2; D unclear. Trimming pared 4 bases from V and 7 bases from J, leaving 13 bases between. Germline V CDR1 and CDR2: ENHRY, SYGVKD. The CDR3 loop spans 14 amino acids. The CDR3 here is CAISAPFLVGELFF. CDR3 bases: TGTGCCATCAGTGCCCCCTTCCTAGTCGGGGAGCTGTTTTTT.